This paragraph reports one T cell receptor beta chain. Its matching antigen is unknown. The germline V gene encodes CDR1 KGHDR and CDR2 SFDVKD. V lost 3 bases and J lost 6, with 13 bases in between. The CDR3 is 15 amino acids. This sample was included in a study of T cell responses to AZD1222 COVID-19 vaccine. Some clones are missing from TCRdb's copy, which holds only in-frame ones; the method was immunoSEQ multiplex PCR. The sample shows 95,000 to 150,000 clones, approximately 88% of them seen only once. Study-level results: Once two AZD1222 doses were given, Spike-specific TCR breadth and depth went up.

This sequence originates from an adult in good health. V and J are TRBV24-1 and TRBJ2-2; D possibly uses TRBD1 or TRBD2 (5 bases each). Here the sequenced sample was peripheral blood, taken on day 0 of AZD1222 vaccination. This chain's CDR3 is CATSDPQGSAGELFF. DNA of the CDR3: TGTGCCACCAGTGATCCCCAGGGTAGCGCCGGGGAGCTGTTTTTT.